The T cell receptor (beta chain) under discussion was sequenced for a study of T cells after yellow fever vaccination. Template switching by 5'RACE produced TCR cDNA, adding a universal primer site and UMIs. TCRdb reanalysed the 5' RACE reads using MiXCR and keeps one entry per CDR3 protein. The table has fewer than 500,000 distinct CDR3 sequences, about 19% seen once. As concerns this clonotype: Antigen unknown.

V was cut by 5 bases and J by 11 bases, with 7 bases left in between. The CDR3 runs to 10 residues. The V gene's germline CDR1 is SGHTA and CDR2 FQGTGA. Points from the study as a whole: Faster peaking, at day 5 versus 15, marked a secondary response that was weaker. Subsequent booster samples again held most clones from primary vaccination (under 98% CD4, approximately 86% CD8).

The starting material was PBMCs, obtained before the yellow fever booster vaccination. This sequence was found in a man aged 18 to 30 who received the YFV17D yellow fever vaccine. The chain has TRBV7-3 and TRBJ2-1; D remains ambiguous. Here the CDR3 reads CASSHVQQFF. CDR3 DNA: TGTGCCAGCAGCCACGTTCAGCAGTTCTTC.